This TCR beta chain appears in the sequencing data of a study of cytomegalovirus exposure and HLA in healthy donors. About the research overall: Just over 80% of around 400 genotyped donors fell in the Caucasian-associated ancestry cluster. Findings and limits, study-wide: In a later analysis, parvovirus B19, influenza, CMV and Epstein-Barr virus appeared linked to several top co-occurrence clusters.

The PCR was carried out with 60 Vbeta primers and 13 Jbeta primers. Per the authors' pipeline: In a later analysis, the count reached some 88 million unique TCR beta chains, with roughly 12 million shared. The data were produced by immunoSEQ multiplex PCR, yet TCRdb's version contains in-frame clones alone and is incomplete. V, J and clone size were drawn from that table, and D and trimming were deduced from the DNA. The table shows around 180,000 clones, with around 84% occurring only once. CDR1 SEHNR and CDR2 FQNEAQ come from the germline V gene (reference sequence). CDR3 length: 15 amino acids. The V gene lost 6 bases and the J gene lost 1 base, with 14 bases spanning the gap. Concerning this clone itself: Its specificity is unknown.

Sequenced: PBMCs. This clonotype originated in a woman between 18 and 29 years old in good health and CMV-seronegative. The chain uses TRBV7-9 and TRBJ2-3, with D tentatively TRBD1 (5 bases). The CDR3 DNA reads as TGTGCCAGCAGGGATACAGGAAGGGGCACAGATACGCAGTATTTT. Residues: CASRDTGRGTDTQYF.